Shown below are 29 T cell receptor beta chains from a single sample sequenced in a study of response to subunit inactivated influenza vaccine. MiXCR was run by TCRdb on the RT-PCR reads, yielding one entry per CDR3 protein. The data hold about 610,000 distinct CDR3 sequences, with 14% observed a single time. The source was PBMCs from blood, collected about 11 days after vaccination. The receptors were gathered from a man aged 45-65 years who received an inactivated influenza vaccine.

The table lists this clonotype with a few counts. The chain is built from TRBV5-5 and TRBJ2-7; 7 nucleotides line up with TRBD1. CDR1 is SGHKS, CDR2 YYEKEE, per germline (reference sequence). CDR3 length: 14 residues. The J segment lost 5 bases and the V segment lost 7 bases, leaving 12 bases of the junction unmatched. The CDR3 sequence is CASSNFRGRDEQYF. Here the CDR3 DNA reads TGTGCCAGCTCCAATTTTAGGGGGCGCGACGAGCAGTACTTC.

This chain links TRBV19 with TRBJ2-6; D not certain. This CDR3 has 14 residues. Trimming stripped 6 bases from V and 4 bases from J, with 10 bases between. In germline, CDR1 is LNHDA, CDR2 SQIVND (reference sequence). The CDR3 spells CASRWATGANVLTF. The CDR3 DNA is TGTGCCAGTAGGTGGGCGACCGGGGCCAACGTCCTGACTTTC.

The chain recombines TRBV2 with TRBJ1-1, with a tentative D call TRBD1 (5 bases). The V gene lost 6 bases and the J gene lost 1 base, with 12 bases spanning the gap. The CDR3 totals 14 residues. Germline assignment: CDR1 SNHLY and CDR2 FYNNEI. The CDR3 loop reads CASRPRGENTEAFF. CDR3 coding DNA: TGTGCCAGCAGGCCTCGGGGGGAGAACACTGAAGCTTTCTTT.

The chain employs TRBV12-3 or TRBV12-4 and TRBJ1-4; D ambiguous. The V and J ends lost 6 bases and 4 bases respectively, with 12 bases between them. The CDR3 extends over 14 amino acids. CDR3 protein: CASRSGGINEKLFF. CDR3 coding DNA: TGTGCCAGCAGATCCGGAGGGATTAATGAAAAACTGTTTTTT.

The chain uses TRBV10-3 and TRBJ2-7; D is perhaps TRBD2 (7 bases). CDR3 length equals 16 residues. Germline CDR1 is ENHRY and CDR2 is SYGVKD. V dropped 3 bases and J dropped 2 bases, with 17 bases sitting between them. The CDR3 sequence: CAISDRSQRDTYEQYF. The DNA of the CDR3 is TGTGCCATCAGTGATCGATCTCAGCGGGACACCTACGAGCAGTACTTC.

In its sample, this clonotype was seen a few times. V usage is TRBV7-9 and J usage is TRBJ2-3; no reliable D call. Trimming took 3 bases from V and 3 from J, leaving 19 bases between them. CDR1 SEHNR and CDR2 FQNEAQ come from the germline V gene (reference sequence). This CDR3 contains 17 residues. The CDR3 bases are TGTGCCAGCAGCTTCCTCGGTGGCACAGCCAGGACAGATACGCAGTATTTT. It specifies CASSFLGGTARTDTQYF.

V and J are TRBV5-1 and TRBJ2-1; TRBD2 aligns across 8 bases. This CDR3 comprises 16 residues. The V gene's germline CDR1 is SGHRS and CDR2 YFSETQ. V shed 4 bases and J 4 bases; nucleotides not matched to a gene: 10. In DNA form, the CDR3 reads TGCGCCAGCAGCCCCGAGGGGCTAGCGGGTTACAATGAGCAGTTCTTC. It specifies CASSPEGLAGYNEQFF.

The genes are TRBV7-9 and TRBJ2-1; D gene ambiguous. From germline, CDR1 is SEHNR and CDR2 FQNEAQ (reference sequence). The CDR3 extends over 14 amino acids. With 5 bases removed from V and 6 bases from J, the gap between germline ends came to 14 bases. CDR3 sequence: CASSPVFRINEQFF. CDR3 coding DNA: TGTGCCAGCAGCCCAGTTTTTCGGATCAATGAGCAGTTCTTC.

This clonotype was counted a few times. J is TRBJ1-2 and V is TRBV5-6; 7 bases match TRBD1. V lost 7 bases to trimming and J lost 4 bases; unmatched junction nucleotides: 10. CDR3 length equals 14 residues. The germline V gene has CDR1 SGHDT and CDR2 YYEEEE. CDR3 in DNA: TGTGCCAGCTCCCGCCCAGGACAGGCCTATGGCTACACCTTC. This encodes CASSRPGQAYGYTF.

This chain's CDR3 is CSFKREGPKTQYF. The CDR3 coding sequence is TGCAGTTTTAAACGGGAGGGCCCGAAGACCCAGTACTTC. The chain carries TRBV20-1 and TRBJ2-5; 8 bases match TRBD2. Germline values: CDR1 DFQATT, CDR2 SNEGSKA (reference sequence). The length of the CDR3 is 13 residues. With 8 bases clipped from V and 6 bases from J, the junction kept 11 bases outside the gene matches.

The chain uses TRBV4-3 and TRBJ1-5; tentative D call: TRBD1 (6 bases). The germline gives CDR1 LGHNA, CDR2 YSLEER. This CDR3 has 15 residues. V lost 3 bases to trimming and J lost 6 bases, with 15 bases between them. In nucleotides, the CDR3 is TGCGCCAGCAGCCAGGAGTGGGGGGCCGCTCAGCCCCAGCATTTT. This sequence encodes CASSQEWGAAQPQHF.

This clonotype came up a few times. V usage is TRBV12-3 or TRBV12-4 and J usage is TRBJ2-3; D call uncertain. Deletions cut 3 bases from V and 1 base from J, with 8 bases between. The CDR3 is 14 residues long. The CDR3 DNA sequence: TGTGCCAGCAGTTTTTCGCGTGGCACAGATACGCAGTATTTT. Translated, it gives CASSFSRGTDTQYF.

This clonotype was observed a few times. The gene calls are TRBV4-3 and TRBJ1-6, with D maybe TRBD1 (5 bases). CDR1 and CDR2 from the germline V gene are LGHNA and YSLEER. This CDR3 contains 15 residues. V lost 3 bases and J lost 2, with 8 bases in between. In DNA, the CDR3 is TGCGCCAGCAGCCAGGGGGGTACCTATAATTCACCCCTCCACTTT. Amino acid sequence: CASSQGGTYNSPLHF.

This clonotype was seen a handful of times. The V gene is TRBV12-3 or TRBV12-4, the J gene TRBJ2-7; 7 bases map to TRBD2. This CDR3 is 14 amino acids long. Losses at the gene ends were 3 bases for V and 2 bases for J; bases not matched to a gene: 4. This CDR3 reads CASSFGRAAYEQYF. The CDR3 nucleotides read TGTGCCAGCAGTTTTGGGAGGGCGGCCTACGAGCAGTACTTC.

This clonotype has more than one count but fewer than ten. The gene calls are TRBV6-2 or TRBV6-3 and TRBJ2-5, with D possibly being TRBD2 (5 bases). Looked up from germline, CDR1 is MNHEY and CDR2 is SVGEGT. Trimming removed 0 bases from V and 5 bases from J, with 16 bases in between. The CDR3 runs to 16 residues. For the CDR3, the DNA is TGTGCCAGCAGTTACTCTTCAGGACTCGCGTGGGAGACCCAGTACTTC. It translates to CASSYSSGLAWETQYF.

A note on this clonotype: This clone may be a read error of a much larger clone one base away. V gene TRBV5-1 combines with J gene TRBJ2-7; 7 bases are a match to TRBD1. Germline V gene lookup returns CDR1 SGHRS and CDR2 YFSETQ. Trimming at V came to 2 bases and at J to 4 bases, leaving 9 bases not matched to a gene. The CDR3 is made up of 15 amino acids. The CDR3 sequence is CASSFLRAQGYEQYF. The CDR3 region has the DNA TGCGCCAGCAGCTTCCTCCGTGCACAGGGGTACGAGCAGTACTTC.

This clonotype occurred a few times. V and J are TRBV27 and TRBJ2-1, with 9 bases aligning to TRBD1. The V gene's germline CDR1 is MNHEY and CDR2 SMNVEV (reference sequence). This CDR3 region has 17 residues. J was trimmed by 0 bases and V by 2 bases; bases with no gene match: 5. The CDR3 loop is CASSLQGTGSSYNEQFF. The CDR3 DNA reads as TGTGCCAGCAGTTTACAGGGGACAGGGAGCTCCTACAATGAGCAGTTCTTC.

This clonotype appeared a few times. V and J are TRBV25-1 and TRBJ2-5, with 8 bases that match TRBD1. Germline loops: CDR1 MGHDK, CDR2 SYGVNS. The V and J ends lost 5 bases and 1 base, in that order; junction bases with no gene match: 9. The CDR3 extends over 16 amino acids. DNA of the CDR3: TGTGCCAGCAGTACTCGACAGGGGTCCCCCCAAGAGACCCAGTACTTC. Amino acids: CASSTRQGSPQETQYF.

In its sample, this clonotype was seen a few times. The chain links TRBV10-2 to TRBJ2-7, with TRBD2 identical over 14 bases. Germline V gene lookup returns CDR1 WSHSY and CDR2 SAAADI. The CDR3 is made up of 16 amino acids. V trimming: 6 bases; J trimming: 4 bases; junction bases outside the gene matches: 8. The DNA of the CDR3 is TGCGCCAGCAGCGAACGCGGGACTAGCGGGAGTTACGAGCAGTACTTC. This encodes CASSERGTSGSYEQYF.

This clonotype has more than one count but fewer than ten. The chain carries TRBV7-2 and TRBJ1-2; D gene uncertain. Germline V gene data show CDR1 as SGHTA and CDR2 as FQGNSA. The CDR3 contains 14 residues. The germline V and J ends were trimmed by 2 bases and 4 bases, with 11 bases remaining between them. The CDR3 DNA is TGTGCCAGCAGCTTACAACGGAGATCCTATGGCTACACCTTC. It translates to CASSLQRRSYGYTF. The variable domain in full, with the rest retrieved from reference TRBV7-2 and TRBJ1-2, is GAGVSQSPSNKVTEKGKDVELRCDPISGHTALYWYRQSLGQGLEFLIYFQGNSAPDKSGLPSDRFSAERTGGSVSTLTIQRTQQEDSAVYLCASSLQRRSYGYTFGSGTRLTVV.

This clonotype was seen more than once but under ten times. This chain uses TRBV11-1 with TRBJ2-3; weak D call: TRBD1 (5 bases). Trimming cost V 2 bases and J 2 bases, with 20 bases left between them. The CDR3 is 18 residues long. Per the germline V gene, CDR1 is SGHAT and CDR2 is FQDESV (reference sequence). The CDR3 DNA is TGTGCCAGCAGCTTACCCGGGTATCAGGCAGGGTACACAGATACGCAGTATTTT. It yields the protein CASSLPGYQAGYTDTQYF.

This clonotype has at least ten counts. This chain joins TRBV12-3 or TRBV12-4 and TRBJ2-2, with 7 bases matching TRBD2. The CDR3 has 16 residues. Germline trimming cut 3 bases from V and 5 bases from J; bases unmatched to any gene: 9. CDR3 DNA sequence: TGTGCCAGCAGTTTTCGACTAGCCATAAGAACCGGGGAGCTGTTTTTT. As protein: CASSFRLAIRTGELFF.

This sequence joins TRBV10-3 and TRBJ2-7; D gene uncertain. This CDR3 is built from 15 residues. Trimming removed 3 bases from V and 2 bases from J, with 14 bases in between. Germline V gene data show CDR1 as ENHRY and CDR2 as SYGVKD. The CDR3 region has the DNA TGTGCCATCAGTGATGGCAGAAGCACCCCCTACGAGCAGTACTTC. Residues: CAISDGRSTPYEQYF.

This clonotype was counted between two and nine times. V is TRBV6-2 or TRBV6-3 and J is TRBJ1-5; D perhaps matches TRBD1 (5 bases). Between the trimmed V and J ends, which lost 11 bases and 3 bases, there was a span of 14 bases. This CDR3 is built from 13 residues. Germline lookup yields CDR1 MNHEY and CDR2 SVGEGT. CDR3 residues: CAGGTTFNQPQHF. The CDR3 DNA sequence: TGTGCCGGGGGGACGACCTTCAATCAGCCCCAGCATTTT.

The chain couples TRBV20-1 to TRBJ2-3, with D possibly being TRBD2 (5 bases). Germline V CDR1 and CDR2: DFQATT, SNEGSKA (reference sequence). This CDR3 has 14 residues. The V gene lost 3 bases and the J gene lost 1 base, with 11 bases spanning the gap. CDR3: CSASLTAGTDTQYF. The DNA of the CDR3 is TGCAGTGCTAGCCTAACAGCGGGCACAGATACGCAGTATTTT.

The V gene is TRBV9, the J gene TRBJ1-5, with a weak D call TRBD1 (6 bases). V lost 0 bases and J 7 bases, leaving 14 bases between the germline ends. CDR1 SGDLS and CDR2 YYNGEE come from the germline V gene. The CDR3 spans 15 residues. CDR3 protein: CASSVGGAENQPQHF. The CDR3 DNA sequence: TGTGCCAGCAGCGTAGGGGGGGCTGAGAACCAGCCCCAGCATTTT. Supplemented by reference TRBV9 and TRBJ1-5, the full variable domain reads DSGVTQTPKHLITATGQRVTLRCSPRSGDLSVYWYQQSLDQGLQFLIQYYNGEERAKGNILERFSAQQFPDLHSELNLSSLELGDSALYFCASSVGGAENQPQHFGDGTRLSIL.

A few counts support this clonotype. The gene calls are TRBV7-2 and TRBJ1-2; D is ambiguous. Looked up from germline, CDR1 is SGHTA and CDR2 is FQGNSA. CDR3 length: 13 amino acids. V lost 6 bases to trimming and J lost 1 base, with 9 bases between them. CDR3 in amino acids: CASSSPSNYGYTF. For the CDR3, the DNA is TGTGCCAGCAGTTCTCCAAGTAACTATGGCTACACCTTC. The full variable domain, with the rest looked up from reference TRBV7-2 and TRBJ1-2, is GAGVSQSPSNKVTEKGKDVELRCDPISGHTALYWYRQSLGQGLEFLIYFQGNSAPDKSGLPSDRFSAERTGGSVSTLTIQRTQQEDSAVYLCASSSPSNYGYTFGSGTRLTVV.

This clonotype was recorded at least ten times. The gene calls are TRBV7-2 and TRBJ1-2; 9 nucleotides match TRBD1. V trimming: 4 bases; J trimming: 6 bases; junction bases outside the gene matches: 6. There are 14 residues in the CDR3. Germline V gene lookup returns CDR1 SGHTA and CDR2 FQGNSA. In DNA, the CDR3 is TGTGCCAGCAGCTACCCGGGACAGGGTGATGGCTACACCTTC. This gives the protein CASSYPGQGDGYTF.

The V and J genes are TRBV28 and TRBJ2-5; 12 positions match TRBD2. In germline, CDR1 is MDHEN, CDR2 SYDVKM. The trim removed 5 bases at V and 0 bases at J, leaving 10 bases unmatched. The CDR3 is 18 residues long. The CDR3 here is CASSLPFRLAGDQETQYF. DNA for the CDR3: TGTGCCAGCAGTCTTCCTTTCAGACTAGCGGGGGACCAAGAGACCCAGTACTTC.